A selection of T cell receptor beta chains follows, all from one sample in a study of T-cell reconstitution after alpha-beta-depleted transplantation in children. Each CDR3 protein gets one entry after TCRdb re-called the PCR reads with MiXCR. The data contain roughly 74,000 distinct CDR3 sequences, 15% to 20% of them seen just once; the ten biggest clones take up less than 60%. The sample consisted of PBMCs, mostly from graft donor cells, taken 360 days after TCRalphabeta/CD19-depleted stem cell transplant. The receptor set was obtained from a male patient aged 2 to 10 who had a stem cell transplant for acute lymphoblastic leukemia, so the T cells may come from the graft donor. CDR3s include the opening cysteine and the closing phenylalanine or tryptophan. D genes are given only for firm matches. Clone sizes are given selectively: once, few, many, or a class where the clone is expanded.

d_call j_call clone_size v_call cdr3_nt cdr3_aa
- TRBJ2-1 few TRBV5-1 TGCGCCAGCAGATCACAGGCCCTCCCCAGCTCCTACAATGAGCAGTTCTTC CASRSQALPSSYNEQFF
TRBD1 TRBJ1-2 few TRBV6-1 TGTGCCAGCAGTGAAGCGTTCGGGACAGATCGACTTCCTGGCTACACCTTC CASSEAFGTDRLPGYTF
- TRBJ2-1 - TRBV10-3 TGTGCCATCAGTGAGTCCACAGGGAGGGGGTCCTACAATGAGCAGTTCTTC CAISESTGRGSYNEQFF
- TRBJ2-1 - TRBV10-3 TGTGCCACCCGTGTCCATAATTACAATGAGCAGTTCTTC CATRVHNYNEQFF
TRBD2 TRBJ2-7 many TRBV7-9 TGTGCCAGCAGCTCACCTAGCGGTAGGTCCTACGAGCAGTACTTC CASSSPSGRSYEQYF
TRBD2 TRBJ2-3 - TRBV6-5 TGTGCCAGCAGTTATGGGAGGGCTGCAGATACGCAGTATTTT CASSYGRAADTQYF
TRBD2 TRBJ2-1 few TRBV5-1 TGCGCCAGCGTCCGGACTAGCGGGAGTCCCAATGAGCAGTTCTTC CASVRTSGSPNEQFF
- TRBJ1-2 - TRBV6-5 TGTGCCAGCAGAAACAGTATCTATGGCTACACCTTC CASRNSIYGYTF
- TRBJ2-1 many TRBV5-1 TGCGCCAGCAGCTTGACTACGGGAACCGGGTACAATGAGCAGTTCTTC CASSLTTGTGYNEQFF
TRBD1 TRBJ2-7 many TRBV4-2 TGTGCCAGCAGCCTCTCCGCAGGGGGCTACGAGCAGTACTTC CASSLSAGGYEQYF
TRBD2 TRBJ2-3 - TRBV11-2 TGTGCCAGCAGCCTACTAGCGGGAGGCCCGTCGTATACGCAGTATTTT CASSLLAGGPSYTQYF
- TRBJ2-3 many TRBV10-3 TGTGCCATCGGGCGTGAAGAAGCAGATACGCAGTATTTT CAIGREEADTQYF
- TRBJ2-1 - TRBV12-3/TRBV12-4 TGTGCCAGCAGTTTATTAGGGATAAGGCTGGGCAATGAGCAGTTCTTC CASSLLGIRLGNEQFF
- TRBJ2-7 many TRBV5-1 TGCGCCAGCAGCTGGACCGGCTACGAGCAGTACTTC CASSWTGYEQYF
- TRBJ1-3 few TRBV10-3 TGTGCCATCAGTGATAGGGGACGGCACTCTGGAAACACCATATATTTT CAISDRGRHSGNTIYF
- TRBJ2-3 - TRBV28 TGTGCCAGCAGCAGCGATGATACGCAGTATTTT CASSSDDTQYF
- TRBJ2-7 few TRBV20-1 TGCAGTGCTAGCGAAGAAGACGGTAGCTTGGGGAGGCCCTTGAGCTCCTACGAGCAGTACTTC CSASEEDGSLGRPLSSYEQYF
TRBD2 TRBJ2-1 - TRBV5-1 TGCGCCAGCAGCACCCGGGGACTAGCGTACAATGAGCAGTTCTTC CASSTRGLAYNEQFF
- TRBJ1-2 many TRBV2 TGTGCCAGCACCACGCTACGGACGGCGGACACCTTC CASTTLRTADTF
TRBD1 TRBJ2-4 few TRBV12-3/TRBV12-4 TGTGCCAGCAGCCCGGACAGGGCCAAAAACATTCAGTACTTC CASSPDRAKNIQYF
- TRBJ2-7 many TRBV12-3/TRBV12-4 TGTGCCAGCAGATCACAGGGCCCCAGGAGCGAGCAGTACTTC CASRSQGPRSEQYF
- TRBJ2-1 few TRBV5-1 TGCGCCAGCAGCTTGGAGCCCCTAGGAGGGTACAATGAGCAGTTCTTC CASSLEPLGGYNEQFF
- TRBJ2-4 few TRBV20-1 TGCAGTGCTAGGCAGGGTTCTGGAGCCAAAAACATTCAGTACTTC CSARQGSGAKNIQYF
- TRBJ2-7 - TRBV11-3 TGTGCCAGCAGCCGAGGGGATTACTACGAGCAGTACTTC CASSRGDYYEQYF
- TRBJ1-1 - TRBV4-2 TGTGCCATCAGCCCTGGACACCTGTACACTGAAGCTTTCTTT CAISPGHLYTEAFF